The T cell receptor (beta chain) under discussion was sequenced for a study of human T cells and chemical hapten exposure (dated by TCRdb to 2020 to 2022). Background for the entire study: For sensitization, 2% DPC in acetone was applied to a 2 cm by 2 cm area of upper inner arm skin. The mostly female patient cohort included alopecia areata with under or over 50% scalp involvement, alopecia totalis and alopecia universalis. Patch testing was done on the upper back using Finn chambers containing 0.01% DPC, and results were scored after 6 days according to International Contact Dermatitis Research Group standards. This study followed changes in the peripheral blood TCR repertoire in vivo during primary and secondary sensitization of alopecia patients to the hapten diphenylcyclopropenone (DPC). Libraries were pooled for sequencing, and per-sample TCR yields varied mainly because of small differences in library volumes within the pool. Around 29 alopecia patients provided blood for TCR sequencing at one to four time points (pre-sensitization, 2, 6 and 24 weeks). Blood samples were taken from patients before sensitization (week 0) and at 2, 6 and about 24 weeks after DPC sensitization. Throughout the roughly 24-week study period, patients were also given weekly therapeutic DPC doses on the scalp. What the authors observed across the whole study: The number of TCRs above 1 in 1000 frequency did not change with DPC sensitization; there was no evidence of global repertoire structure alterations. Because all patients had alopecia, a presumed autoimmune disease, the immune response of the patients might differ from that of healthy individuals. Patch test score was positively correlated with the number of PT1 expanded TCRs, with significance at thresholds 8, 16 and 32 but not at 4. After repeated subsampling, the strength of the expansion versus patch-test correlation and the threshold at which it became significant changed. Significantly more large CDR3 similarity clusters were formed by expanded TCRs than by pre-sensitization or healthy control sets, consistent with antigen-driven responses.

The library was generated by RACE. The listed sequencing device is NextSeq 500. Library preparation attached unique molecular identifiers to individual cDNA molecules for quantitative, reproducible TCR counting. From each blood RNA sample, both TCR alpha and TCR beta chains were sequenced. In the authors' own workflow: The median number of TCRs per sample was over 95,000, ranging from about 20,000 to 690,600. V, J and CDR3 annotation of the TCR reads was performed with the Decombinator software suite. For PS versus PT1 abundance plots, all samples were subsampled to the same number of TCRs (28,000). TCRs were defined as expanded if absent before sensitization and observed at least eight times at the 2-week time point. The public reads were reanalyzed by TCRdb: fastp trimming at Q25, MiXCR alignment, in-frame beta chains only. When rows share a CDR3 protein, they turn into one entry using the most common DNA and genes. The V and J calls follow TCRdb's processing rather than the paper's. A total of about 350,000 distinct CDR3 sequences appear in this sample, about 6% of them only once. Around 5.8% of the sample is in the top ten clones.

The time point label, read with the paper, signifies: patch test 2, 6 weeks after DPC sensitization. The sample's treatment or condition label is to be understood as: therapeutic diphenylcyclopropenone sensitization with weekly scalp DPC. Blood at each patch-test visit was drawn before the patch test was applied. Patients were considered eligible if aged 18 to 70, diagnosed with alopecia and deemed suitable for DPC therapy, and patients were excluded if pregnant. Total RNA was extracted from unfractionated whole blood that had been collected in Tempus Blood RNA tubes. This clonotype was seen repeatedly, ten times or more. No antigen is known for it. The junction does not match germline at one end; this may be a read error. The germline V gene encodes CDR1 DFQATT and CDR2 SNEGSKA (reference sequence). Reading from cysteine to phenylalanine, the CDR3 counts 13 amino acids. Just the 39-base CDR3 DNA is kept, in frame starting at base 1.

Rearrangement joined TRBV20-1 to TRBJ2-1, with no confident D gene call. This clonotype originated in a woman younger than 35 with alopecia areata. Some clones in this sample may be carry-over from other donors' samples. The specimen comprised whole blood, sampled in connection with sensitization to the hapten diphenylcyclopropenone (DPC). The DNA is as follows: TGCAGTGCTAGTTTCCCTTTCGGGCAGGTCTCGGTCTTC. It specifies CSASFPFGQVSVF.